The 25 T cell receptor beta chains below were found in one sample sequenced in a study of cytomegalovirus exposure and HLA in healthy donors. Researchers ran the PCR with 60 Vbeta and 13 Jbeta primers. The repertoire was sequenced with immunoSEQ multiplex PCR; TCRdb's copy has only in-frame clones and lacks some. Of approximately 150,000 clones in the sample, 84% were seen once. The material sequenced was PBMCs. The receptors were gathered from a man aged 25 to 45 in good health and CMV-seronegative.

This chain links TRBV4-2 with TRBJ1-1; D is perhaps TRBD1 (5 bases). The CDR3 runs to 15 residues. Germline V gene sequence: CDR1 LGHNA, CDR2 YNFKEQ. The V end lost 3 bases, the J end lost 2 bases, and 13 bases lay between the germline ends. The CDR3 reads CASSQSRTTNTEAFF. The CDR3 DNA is TGTGCCAGCAGCCAGAGTAGGACAACCAACACTGAAGCTTTCTTT.

This chain connects TRBV7-6 to TRBJ2-1, with D possibly TRBD2 on 5 matching bases. CDR3 length: 16 residues. Germline V CDR1 and CDR2: SGHVS, FNYEAQ. Trimming removed 0 bases at V and 4 bases at J, with 13 bases between. CDR3 loop: CASSLAPGIIYNEQFF. The DNA of the CDR3 is TGTGCCAGCAGCTTAGCTCCGGGAATTATATACAATGAGCAGTTCTTC.

This chain uses TRBV27 with TRBJ2-7; 9 nucleotides align to TRBD2. The CDR3 spans 14 residues. Germline CDR1 MNHEY, CDR2 SMNVEV (reference sequence). Trimming removed 6 bases from V and 5 bases from J; junction bases left unmatched: 8. CDR3 in DNA: TGTGCCAGCAGCCAAGGACTAGCGAACGACGAGCAGTACTTC. Protein sequence: CASSQGLANDEQYF.

This clone was recorded a few times. V gene TRBV5-5 combines with J gene TRBJ1-4, with TRBD1 matching over 9 bases. Germline V lookup: CDR1 SGHKS, CDR2 YYEKEE (reference sequence). The CDR3 is 15 residues long. V trimming: 6 bases; J trimming: 6 bases; junction bases outside the gene matches: 9. Here the CDR3 reads CASKSPGQGDEKLFF. Here the CDR3 DNA reads TGTGCCAGCAAAAGTCCGGGACAGGGAGATGAAAAACTGTTTTTT.

The genes are TRBV10-3 and TRBJ1-1; tentative D call: TRBD1 (5 bases). The CDR3 sequence is 16 residues long. The germline V and J ends were trimmed by 4 bases and 5 bases, with 20 bases remaining between them. From germline, CDR1 is ENHRY and CDR2 SYGVKD. Here the CDR3 DNA reads TGTGCCATCAGTGGAGGCCAGCAAAAGGGGAAAACTGAAGCTTTCTTT. It yields the protein CAISGGQQKGKTEAFF.

The V gene is TRBV27, the J gene TRBJ2-2; tentatively, D is TRBD1 (6 bases). The ends were cut back, 4 bases at V and 4 bases at J, with 7 bases in the middle. CDR1 is MNHEY and CDR2 is SMNVEV in the germline V gene (reference sequence). This CDR3 is 13 amino acids long. The CDR3 DNA reads as TGTGCCAGCAGTTCAGGGGCCACCGGGGAGCTGTTTTTT. As protein: CASSSGATGELFF.

The CDR3 spells CASSESKIHEQFF. For the CDR3, the DNA is TGTGCCAGCAGTGAAAGCAAGATCCATGAGCAGTTCTTC. J is TRBJ2-1 and V is TRBV6-1; D is undetermined. Germline loops: CDR1 MNHNS, CDR2 SASEGT. The CDR3 is made up of 13 amino acids. V dropped 2 bases and J dropped 8 bases, with 10 bases sitting between them.

The chain is built from TRBV27 and TRBJ1-6; 10 bases fit TRBD1. Trimming took 5 bases from V and 10 from J; bases not matched to a gene: 8. The CDR3 covers 15 residues. In germline, CDR1 is MNHEY, CDR2 SMNVEV (reference sequence). As DNA, the CDR3 is TGTGCCAGCAGTATTCTGACAGGGGGCTGGTCACCCCTCCACTTT. Its protein is CASSILTGGWSPLHF.

This clone came up a few times. The rearrangement joins TRBV5-1 to TRBJ2-5, with TRBD1 matching 9 bases. V was pared by 3 bases and J by 5 bases, with 11 bases of the junction left unmatched. This CDR3 comprises 16 residues. Looked up from germline, CDR1 is SGHRS and CDR2 is YFSETQ. CDR3 in DNA: TGCGCCAGCAGCTCAACGGGACAGGGTTCGATTGAGACCCAGTACTTC. The encoded protein is CASSSTGQGSIETQYF.

The chain joins TRBV6-1 to TRBJ1-1; D is undetermined. This CDR3 is built from 13 residues. Trimming left V 3 bases short and J 1 base short, with 6 bases between. Per the germline V gene, CDR1 is MNHNS and CDR2 is SASEGT. Here the CDR3 reads CASSESGNTEAFF. The CDR3, as DNA: TGTGCCAGCAGTGAGTCAGGGAACACTGAAGCTTTCTTT.

This clone was picked up a small number of times. As DNA, the CDR3 is TGTGCCAGCAGCGCACAAACAGGGGAAATTTGGGATGGCTACACCTTC. This translates into CASSAQTGEIWDGYTF. This chain uses TRBV7-2 with TRBJ1-2, with 7 bases that match TRBD1. Germline CDR1 SGHTA, CDR2 FQGNSA. V shed 5 bases, J shed 6 bases, and the junction held 15 bases outside the gene matches. The CDR3 is 16 amino acids.

This CDR3 reads CAWMETSNSPLHF. CDR3 DNA: TGTGCCTGGATGGAGACCTCCAATTCACCCCTCCACTTT. The chain has TRBV30 and TRBJ1-6; unclear D gene. Germline loops: CDR1 GTSNPN, CDR2 SVGIG (reference sequence). The CDR3 has 13 residues. V was pared by 4 bases and J by 7 bases, with 11 bases between.

The chain couples TRBV29-1 to TRBJ2-5; 9 positions match TRBD1. After removal of 6 bases from V and 4 bases from J, the junction contained 6 bases not matched to a gene. The CDR3 is 13 residues long. The germline gives CDR1 SQVTM, CDR2 ANQGSEA. The CDR3 protein is CSVGQGRGETQYF. The CDR3, as DNA: TGCAGCGTCGGACAGGGGAGGGGAGAGACCCAGTACTTC.

The V and J genes are TRBV7-2 and TRBJ2-1, with D possibly being TRBD2 (7 bases). Trimming took 7 bases from V and 8 from J, leaving 15 bases between them. CDR1 and CDR2 from the germline V gene are SGHTA and FQGNSA. The CDR3 runs 13 residues. CDR3 DNA sequence: TGTGCCAGCACCGAGGGGGGGAGGGATGAGCAGTTCTTC. Translating gives CASTEGGRDEQFF.

This chain connects TRBV19 to TRBJ1-2, with D uncertain. V was cut by 3 bases and J by 6 bases, with 8 bases left in between. Germline CDR1 LNHDA, CDR2 SQIVND (reference sequence). The CDR3 has 12 residues. The CDR3 DNA reads as TGTGCCAGTAGTATGCTAGGAGATGGCTACACCTTC. Protein: CASSMLGDGYTF.

The chain couples TRBV5-4 to TRBJ2-5; 9 positions agree with TRBD2. This CDR3 contains 15 residues. J was trimmed by 4 bases and V by 4 bases; bases with no gene match: 8. The germline CDR1 and CDR2 sequences are SGHNT and YYREEE (reference sequence). In nucleotides, the CDR3 is TGTGCCAGCAGCGACCCGCGGGGGGGCCTAGAGACCCAGTACTTC. Its protein product is CASSDPRGGLETQYF.

The chain couples TRBV30 to TRBJ1-4; 10 bases are a match to TRBD1. CDR3 length: 17 amino acids. V trimming: 0 bases; J trimming: 8 bases; junction bases outside the gene matches: 12. In germline, CDR1 is GTSNPN, CDR2 SVGIG (reference sequence). CDR3: CAWSVPGTGVTGEKLFF. The CDR3 DNA sequence: TGTGCCTGGAGTGTACCCGGGACAGGGGTTACGGGGGAAAAACTGTTTTTT.

The rearrangement links TRBV6-5 to TRBJ1-2; D possibly corresponds to TRBD1 (5 bases). Trimming left V 6 bases short and J 7 bases short, with 15 bases between. CDR1 is MNHEY, CDR2 SVGAGI, per germline. The CDR3 is made up of 13 amino acids. This CDR3 is CASRVAARAGYTF. The CDR3, as DNA: TGTGCCAGCAGAGTAGCCGCCAGGGCTGGCTACACCTTC.

This chain joins TRBV27 and TRBJ1-1; 8 nucleotides agree with TRBD1. The CDR3 runs 19 residues. V was clipped by 3 bases and J by 4 bases; unmatched bases: 19. Germline CDR1 MNHEY, CDR2 SMNVEV (reference sequence). DNA of the CDR3: TGTGCCAGCAGTTTCCGGACAGGGAGGTTCGCGCAGTCCGGCACTGAAGCTTTCTTT. Amino acid sequence: CASSFRTGRFAQSGTEAFF.

J is TRBJ1-1 and V is TRBV5-1; no clear D gene. Trimming pared 5 bases from V and 3 bases from J, leaving 14 bases between. Germline values: CDR1 SGHRS, CDR2 YFSETQ. This CDR3 spans 14 amino acids. CDR3 residues: CASSTIPGDTEAFF. The CDR3 coding sequence is TGCGCCAGCAGTACGATACCGGGAGACACTGAAGCTTTCTTT. Full variable domain (rest looked up from reference TRBV5-1 and TRBJ1-1): KAGVTQTPRYLIKTRGQQVTLSCSPISGHRSVSWYQQTPGQGLQFLFEYFSETQRNKGNFPGRFSGRQFSNSRSEMNVSTLELGDSALYLCASSTIPGDTEAFFGQGTRLTVV.

Points on this clone: One junction end disagrees with the germline gene, perhaps due to a read error. The rearrangement joins TRBV7-9 to TRBJ1-4; D may be TRBD1 (5 bases). This CDR3 is 12 amino acids long. Per germline, CDR1 SEHNR and CDR2 FQNEAQ (reference sequence). The CDR3 here is CSSSLEGEKLFF. The DNA for the CDR3 is TGTTCCAGCAGCTTAGAGGGGGAAAAACTGTTTTTT.

This clone occurred once. The chain uses TRBV7-3 and TRBJ2-7, with a tentative D call TRBD2 (6 bases). The V end lost 1 base, the J end lost 3 bases, and 22 bases lay between the germline ends. There are 18 residues in the CDR3. Germline V gene lookup returns CDR1 SGHTA and CDR2 FQGTGA. In DNA form, the CDR3 reads TGTGCCAGCAGCTTAAAAGGGCCAGCTTCGGGACTCCACTACGAGCAGTACTTC. Translated: CASSLKGPASGLHYEQYF. Variable domain in full (rest from reference TRBV7-3 and TRBJ2-7): GAGVSQTPSNKVTEKGKYVELRCDPISGHTALYWYRQSLGQGPEFLIYFQGTGAADDSGLPNDRFFAVRPEGSVSTLKIQRTERGDSAVYLCASSLKGPASGLHYEQYFGPGTRLTVT.

The chain joins TRBV2 to TRBJ2-3; TRBD2 agrees at 9 bases. This CDR3 is 16 amino acids long. Germline trimming cut 4 bases from V and 6 bases from J; bases unmatched to any gene: 11. The germline gives CDR1 SNHLY, CDR2 FYNNEI. The CDR3 here is CASSATAGGHGDTQYF. As DNA, the CDR3 is TGTGCCAGCAGTGCAACAGCGGGGGGCCACGGGGATACGCAGTATTTT.

The chain carries TRBV6-1 and TRBJ1-6; D unclear. Germline CDR1 reads MNHNS; CDR2 reads SASEGT. Trimming removed 3 bases from V and 5 bases from J, with 8 bases in between. This CDR3 has 14 residues. CDR3: CASSDGSNNSPLHF. The CDR3 nucleotides read TGTGCCAGCAGTGATGGGAGTAATAATTCACCCCTCCACTTT.

V and J are TRBV10-3 and TRBJ1-1; 9 bases agree with TRBD1. Germline values: CDR1 ENHRY, CDR2 SYGVKD. This CDR3 comprises 14 residues. The trim removed 6 bases at V and 0 bases at J, leaving 2 bases unmatched. CDR3 DNA: TGTGCCATCAGGGGGACAGGGATGAACACTGAAGCTTTCTTT. Its translation: CAIRGTGMNTEAFF.